The clone carrying this T cell receptor (beta chain) was recorded many times. Antigen: not known. Authors' methods: Between roughly 23,224 and 700,000 TCRs appeared in each sample, and the median stood at 95,638. TCRdb recomputed calls from the RACE reads with MiXCR, one row per CDR3 protein. These V and J calls rely on TCRdb rather than the paper's analysis. The sample consists of about 14,000 distinct CDR3 sequences, roughly 15% of them appearing once. This sample is part of a study of human T cells and chemical hapten exposure. On the study more broadly: TCR yields per sample varied mostly from small pooled library volume differences.

Notes on the study in general: Significantly more large CDR3 similarity clusters were formed by expanded TCRs than by controls.

The time point denotes: patch test 1, 2 weeks after DPC sensitization. Sample treatment: therapeutic diphenylcyclopropenone sensitization with weekly scalp DPC. In germline, CDR1 is SQVTM, CDR2 ANQGSEA. Trimming took 4 bases from V and 4 from J, leaving 8 bases between them. The CDR3 is made up of 13 amino acids. Sequences were derived from whole blood, sampled in connection with sensitization to the hapten diphenylcyclopropenone (DPC). The rearrangement joins TRBV29-1 to TRBJ1-6; no reliable D call. The clonotype was recovered from a woman in her 30s with alopecia areata. Some clones in this sample may be carry-over from other donors' samples. CDR3 nucleotides: TGCAGCGTTGTAGAGGGTTATAATTCACCCCTCCACTTT. This sequence encodes CSVVEGYNSPLHF.